This T cell receptor (beta chain) was identified during a study of cytomegalovirus exposure and HLA in healthy donors. The study, taken as a whole, reports: CMV antigen specificity was confirmed in vitro for a few CMV-associated chains. Presence/absence analysis assumed near-uniform sequencing depth across donors. According to the study, 150 to 200 TCR beta chains were cytomegalovirus-associated.

Primers: 60 Vbeta forward and 13 Jbeta reverse. Generated by immunoSEQ multiplex PCR, the TCRdb table keeps only in-frame clones and is missing some. This sample has 150,000 or so clones; more than 70% occur once, and the top ten carry approximately 5.6%. Germline lookup yields CDR1 MDHEN and CDR2 SYDVKM. Germline trimming cut 7 bases from V and 0 bases from J; bases unmatched to any gene: 7. CDR3 length: 15 amino acids. Note on this clone: Its specificity is unknown.

This chain connects TRBV28 to TRBJ2-3; 7 bases map to TRBD2. The sample comprised PBMCs. The sequence came from a middle-aged woman in good health and CMV-seropositive. CDR3 sequence (DNA): TGTGCCAGCACCGAGGGAGGGCATAGCACAGATACGCAGTATTTT. It specifies CASTEGGHSTDTQYF.